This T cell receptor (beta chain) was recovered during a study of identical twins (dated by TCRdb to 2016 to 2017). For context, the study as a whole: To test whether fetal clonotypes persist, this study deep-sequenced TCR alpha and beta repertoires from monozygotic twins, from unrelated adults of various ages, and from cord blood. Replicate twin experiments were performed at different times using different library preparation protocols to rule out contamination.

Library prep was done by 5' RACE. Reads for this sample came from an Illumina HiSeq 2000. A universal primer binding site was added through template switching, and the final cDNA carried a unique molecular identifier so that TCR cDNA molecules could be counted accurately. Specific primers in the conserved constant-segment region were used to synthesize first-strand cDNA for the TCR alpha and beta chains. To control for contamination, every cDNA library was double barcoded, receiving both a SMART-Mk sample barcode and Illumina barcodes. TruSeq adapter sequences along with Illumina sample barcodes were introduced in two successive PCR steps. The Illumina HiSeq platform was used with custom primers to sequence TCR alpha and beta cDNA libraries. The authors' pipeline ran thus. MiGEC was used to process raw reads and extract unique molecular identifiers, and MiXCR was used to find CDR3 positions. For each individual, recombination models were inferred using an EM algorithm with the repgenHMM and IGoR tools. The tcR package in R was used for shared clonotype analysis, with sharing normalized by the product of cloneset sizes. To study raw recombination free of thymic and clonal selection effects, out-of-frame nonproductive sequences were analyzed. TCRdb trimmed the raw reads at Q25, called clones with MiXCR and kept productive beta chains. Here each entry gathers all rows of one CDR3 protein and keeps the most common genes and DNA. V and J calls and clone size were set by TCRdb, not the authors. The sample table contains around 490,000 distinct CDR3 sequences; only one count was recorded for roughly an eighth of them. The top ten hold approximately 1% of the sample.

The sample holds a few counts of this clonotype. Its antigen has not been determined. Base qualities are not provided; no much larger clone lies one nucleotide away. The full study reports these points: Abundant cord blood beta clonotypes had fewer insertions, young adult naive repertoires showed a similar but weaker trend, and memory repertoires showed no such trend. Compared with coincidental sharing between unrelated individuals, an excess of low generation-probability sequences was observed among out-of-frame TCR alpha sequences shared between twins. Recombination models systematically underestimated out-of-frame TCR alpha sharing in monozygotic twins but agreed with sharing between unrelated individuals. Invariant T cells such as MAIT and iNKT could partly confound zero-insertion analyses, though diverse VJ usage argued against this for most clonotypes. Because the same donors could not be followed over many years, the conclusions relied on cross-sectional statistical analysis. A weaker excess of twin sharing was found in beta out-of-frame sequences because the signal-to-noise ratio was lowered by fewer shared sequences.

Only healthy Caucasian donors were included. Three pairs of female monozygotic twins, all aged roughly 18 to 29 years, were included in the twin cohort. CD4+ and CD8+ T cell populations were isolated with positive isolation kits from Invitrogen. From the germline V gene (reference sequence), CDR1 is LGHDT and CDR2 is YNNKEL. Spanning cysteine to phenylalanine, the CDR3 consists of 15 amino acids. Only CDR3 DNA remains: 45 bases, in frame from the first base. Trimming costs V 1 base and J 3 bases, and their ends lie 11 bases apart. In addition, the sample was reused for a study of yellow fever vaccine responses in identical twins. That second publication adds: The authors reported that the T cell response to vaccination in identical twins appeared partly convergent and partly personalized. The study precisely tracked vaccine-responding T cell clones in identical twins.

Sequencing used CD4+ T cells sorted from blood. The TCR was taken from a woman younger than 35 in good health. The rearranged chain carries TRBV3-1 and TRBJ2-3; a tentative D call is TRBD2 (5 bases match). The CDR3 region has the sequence CASSQAGSGTDTQYF. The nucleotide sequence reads TGTGCCAGCAGCCAAGCTGGGAGTGGGACAGATACGCAGTATTTT.